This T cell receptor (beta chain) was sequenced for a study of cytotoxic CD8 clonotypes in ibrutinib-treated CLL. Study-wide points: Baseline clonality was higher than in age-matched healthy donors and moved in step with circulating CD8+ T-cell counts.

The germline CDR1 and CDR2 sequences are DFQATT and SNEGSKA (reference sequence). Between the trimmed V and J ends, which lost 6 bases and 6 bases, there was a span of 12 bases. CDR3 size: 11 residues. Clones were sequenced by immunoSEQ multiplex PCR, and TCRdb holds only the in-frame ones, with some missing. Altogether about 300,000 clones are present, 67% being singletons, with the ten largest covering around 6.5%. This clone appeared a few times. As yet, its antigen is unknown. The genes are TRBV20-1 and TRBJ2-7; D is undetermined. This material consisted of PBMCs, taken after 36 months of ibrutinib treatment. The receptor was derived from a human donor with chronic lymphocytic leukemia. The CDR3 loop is CSASNMGEQYF. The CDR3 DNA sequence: TGCAGTGCCTCGAATATGGGCGAGCAGTACTTC.